The text below deals with one TCR beta chain. Sequencing used immunoSEQ multiplex PCR; TCRdb keeps in-frame clones, though not all of them. The table has about 270,000 clones, roughly 84% seen once. The sample originates from a study of blood T cell repertoires in COVID-19. Looking at the study overall: The samples span acute and convalescent COVID-19 from the United States, Italy and Spain. T cells, B-cell-depleted T cells, or PBMCs supplied cDNA or gDNA.

The length of the CDR3 is 17 residues. Trimming at V came to 4 bases and at J to 7 bases, leaving 11 bases not matched to a gene. Germline-derived CDR1 and CDR2 are LNHDA and SQIVND (reference sequence). This chain joins TRBV19 and TRBJ1-5, with 12 bases fitting TRBD1. The sample comprised peripheral blood. This clonotype originated in a woman in her late teens or twenties with acute or convalescent COVID-19. The CDR3 loop reads CASSTVGGQGADQPQHF. CDR3 coding DNA: TGTGCCAGTAGTACCGTCGGGGGACAGGGGGCGGACCAGCCCCAGCATTTT.